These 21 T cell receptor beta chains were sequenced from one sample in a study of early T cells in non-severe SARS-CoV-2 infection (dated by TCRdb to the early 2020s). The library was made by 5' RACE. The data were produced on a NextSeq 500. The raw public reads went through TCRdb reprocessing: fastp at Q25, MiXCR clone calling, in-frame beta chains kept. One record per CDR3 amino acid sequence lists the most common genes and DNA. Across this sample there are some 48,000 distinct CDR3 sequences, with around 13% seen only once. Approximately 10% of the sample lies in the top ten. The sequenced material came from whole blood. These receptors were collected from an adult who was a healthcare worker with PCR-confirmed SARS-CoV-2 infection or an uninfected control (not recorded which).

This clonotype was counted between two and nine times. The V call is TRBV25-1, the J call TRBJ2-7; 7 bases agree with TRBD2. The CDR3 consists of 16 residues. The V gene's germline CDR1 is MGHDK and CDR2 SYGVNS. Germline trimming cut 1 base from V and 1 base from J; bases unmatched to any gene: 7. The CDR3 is CASSELETSVSYEQYF. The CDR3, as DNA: TGTGCCAGCAGTGAATTAGAAACTAGCGTGTCCTACGAGCAGTACTTC.

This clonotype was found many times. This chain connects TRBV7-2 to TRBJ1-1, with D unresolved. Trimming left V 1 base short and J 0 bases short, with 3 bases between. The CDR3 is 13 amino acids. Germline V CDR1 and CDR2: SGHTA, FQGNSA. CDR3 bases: TGTGCCAGCAGCTTAGGCATGAACACTGAAGCTTTCTTT. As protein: CASSLGMNTEAFF.

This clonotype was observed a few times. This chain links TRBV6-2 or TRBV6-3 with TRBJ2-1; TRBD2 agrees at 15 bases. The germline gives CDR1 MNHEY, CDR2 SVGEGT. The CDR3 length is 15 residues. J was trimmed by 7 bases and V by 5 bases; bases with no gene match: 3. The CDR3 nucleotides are TGTGCCAGCAGTCGGACTAGCGGGGGGGAAAATGAGCAGTTCTTC. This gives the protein CASSRTSGGENEQFF.

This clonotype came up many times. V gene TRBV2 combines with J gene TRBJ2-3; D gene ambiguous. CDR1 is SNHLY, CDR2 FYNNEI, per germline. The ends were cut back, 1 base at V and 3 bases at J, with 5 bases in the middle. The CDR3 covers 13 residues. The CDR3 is CASSEEATDTQYF. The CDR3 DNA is TGTGCCAGCAGTGAAGAAGCTACAGATACGCAGTATTTT.

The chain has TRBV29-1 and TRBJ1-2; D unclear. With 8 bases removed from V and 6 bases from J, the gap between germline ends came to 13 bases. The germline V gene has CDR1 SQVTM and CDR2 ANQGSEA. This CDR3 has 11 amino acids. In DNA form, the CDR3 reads TGCAGCTCCCCCGGGCGGGATGGCTACACCTTC. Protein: CSSPGRDGYTF.

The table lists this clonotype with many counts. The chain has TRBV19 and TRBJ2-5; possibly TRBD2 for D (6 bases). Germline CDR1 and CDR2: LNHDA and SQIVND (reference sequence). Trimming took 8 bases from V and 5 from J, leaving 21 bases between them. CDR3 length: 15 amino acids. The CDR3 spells CASGRTRTTSETQYF. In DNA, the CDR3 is TGTGCCAGTGGACGGACACGGACTACCTCGGAGACCCAGTACTTC.

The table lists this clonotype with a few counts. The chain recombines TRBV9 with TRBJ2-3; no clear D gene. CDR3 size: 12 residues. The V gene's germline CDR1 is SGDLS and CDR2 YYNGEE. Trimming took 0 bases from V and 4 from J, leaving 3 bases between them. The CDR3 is CASSVAADTQYF. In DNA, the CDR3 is TGTGCCAGCAGCGTAGCAGCAGATACGCAGTATTTT.

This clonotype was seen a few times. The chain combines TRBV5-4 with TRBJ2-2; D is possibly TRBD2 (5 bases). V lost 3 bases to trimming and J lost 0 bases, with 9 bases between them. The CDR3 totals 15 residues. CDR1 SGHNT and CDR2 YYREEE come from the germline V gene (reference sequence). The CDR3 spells CASSSEVANTGELFF. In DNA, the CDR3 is TGTGCCAGCAGCTCGGAGGTAGCGAACACCGGGGAGCTGTTTTTT.

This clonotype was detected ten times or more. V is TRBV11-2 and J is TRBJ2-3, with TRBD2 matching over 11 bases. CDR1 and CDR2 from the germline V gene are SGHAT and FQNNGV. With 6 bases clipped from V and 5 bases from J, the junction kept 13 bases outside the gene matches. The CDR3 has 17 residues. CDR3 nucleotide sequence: TGTGCCAGCAGACGGAAAATAGCGGGGGGGCCGAAAGATACGCAGTATTTT. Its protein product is CASRRKIAGGPKDTQYF. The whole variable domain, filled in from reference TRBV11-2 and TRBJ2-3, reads EAGVAQSPRYKIIEKRQSVAFWCNPISGHATLYWYQQILGQGPKLLIQFQNNGVVDDSQLPKDRFSAERLKGVDSTLKIQPAKLEDSAVYLCASRRKIAGGPKDTQYFGPGTRLTVL.

Here the CDR3 reads CASSLIGETQYF. CDR3 bases: TGTGCCAGCAGTCTCATCGGGGAGACCCAGTACTTC. The chain couples TRBV6-6 to TRBJ2-5; D is uncertain. The CDR3 consists of 12 residues. The germline V gene encodes CDR1 MNHNY and CDR2 SVGAGI (reference sequence). Trimming took off 5 bases at V and 5 bases at J, with 9 bases between the two ends.

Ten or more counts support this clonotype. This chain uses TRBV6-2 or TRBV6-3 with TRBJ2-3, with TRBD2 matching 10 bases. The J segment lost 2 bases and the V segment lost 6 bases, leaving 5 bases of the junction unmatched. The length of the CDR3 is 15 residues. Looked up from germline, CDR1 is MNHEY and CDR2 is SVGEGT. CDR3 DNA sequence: TGTGCCAGCAGCAGGACTAGCGGATTCACAGATACGCAGTATTTT. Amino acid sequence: CASSRTSGFTDTQYF.

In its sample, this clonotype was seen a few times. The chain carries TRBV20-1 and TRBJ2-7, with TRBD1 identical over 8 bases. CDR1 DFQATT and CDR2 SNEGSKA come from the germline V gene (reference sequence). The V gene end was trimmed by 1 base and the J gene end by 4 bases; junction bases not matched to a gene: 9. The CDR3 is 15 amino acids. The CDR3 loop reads CSARGQQGGDYEQYF. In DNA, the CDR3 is TGCAGTGCTAGAGGTCAACAGGGGGGAGATTACGAGCAGTACTTC.

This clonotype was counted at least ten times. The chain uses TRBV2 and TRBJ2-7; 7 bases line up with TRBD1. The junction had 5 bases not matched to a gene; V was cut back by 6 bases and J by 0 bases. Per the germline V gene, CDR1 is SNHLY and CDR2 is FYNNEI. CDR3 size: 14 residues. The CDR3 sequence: CASRRQGSSYEQYF. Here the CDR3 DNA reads TGTGCCAGCAGGCGACAGGGCAGCTCCTACGAGCAGTACTTC.

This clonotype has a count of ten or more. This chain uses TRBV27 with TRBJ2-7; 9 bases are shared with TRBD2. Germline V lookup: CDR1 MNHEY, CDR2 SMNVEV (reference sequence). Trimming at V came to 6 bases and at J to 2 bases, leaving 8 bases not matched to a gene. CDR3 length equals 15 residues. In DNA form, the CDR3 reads TGTGCCAGCAGCCTCCGGCTAGCGGGGCCCTACGAGCAGTACTTC. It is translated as CASSLRLAGPYEQYF.

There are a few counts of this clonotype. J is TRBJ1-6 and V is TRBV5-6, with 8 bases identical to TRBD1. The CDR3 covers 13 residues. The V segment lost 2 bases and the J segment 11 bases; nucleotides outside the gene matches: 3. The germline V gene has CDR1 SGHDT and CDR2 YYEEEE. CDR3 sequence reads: CASSFGQGPPLHF. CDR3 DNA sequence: TGTGCCAGCAGCTTCGGACAGGGACCACCCCTCCACTTT.

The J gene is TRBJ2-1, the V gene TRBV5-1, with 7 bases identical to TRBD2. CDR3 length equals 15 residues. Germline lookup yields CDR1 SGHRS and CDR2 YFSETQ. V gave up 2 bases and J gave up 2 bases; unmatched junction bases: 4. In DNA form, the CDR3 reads TGCGCCAGCAGCTTTGGCGGGAGACCCTACAATGAGCAGTTCTTC. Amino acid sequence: CASSFGGRPYNEQFF.

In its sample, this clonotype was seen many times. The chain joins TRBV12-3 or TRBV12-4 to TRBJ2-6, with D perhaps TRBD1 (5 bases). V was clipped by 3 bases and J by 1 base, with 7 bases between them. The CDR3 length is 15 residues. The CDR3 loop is CASSFRQSGANVLTF. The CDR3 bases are TGTGCCAGCAGTTTCCGACAGTCTGGGGCCAACGTCCTGACTTTC.

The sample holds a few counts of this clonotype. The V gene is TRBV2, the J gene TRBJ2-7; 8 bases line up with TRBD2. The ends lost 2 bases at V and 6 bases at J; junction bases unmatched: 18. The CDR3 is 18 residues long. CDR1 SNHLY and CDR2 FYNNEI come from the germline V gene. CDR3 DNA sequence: TGTGCCAGCAGTGAAAGCCCTATTTGGCGGGGGGAACCAGTCGAGCAGTACTTC. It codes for CASSESPIWRGEPVEQYF. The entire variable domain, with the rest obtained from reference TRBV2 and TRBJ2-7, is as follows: EPEVTQTPSHQVTQMGQEVILRCVPISNHLYFYWYRQILGQKVEFLVSFYNNEISEKSEIFDDQFSVERPDGSNFTLKIRSTKLEDSAMYFCASSESPIWRGEPVEQYFGPGTRLTVT.

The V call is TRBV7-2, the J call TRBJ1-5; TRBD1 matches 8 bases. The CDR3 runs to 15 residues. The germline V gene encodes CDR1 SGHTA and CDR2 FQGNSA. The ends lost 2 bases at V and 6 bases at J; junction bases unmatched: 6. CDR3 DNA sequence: TGTGCCAGCAGCTTATCAGGGGGCGCGGGTCAGCCCCAGCATTTT. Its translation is CASSLSGGAGQPQHF.

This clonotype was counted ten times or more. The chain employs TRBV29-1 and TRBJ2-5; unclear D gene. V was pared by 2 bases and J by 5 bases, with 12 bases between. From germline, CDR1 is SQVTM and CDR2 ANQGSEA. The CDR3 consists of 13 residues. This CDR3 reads CSVERVLGETQYF. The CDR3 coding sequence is TGCAGCGTTGAAAGGGTCCTAGGGGAGACCCAGTACTTC.

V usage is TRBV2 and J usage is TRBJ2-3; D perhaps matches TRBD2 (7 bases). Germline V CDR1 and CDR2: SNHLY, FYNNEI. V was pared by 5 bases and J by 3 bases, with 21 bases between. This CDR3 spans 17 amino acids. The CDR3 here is CASSPPPLARGTDTQYF. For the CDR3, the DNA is TGTGCCAGCAGTCCACCTCCACTAGCGAGGGGGACAGATACGCAGTATTTT.